The 20 T cell receptor beta chains below all came from one sample that was sequenced in a study of blood T cell repertoires in COVID-19. Profiled with immunoSEQ multiplex PCR; TCRdb holds only in-frame clones, not every one. In the table there are 120,000 or so clones, 81% of which are singletons. Source material: peripheral blood. The receptors come from a man aged 25-45 years with COVID-19, enrolled during active disease.

This chain links TRBV10-3 with TRBJ1-6, with TRBD1 matching over 9 bases. This CDR3 has 14 residues. From germline, CDR1 is ENHRY and CDR2 SYGVKD. The J segment lost 9 bases and the V segment lost 2 bases, leaving 2 bases of the junction unmatched. DNA of the CDR3: TGTGCCATCAGTGAGGGGGACAGGGTTTCACCCCTCCACTTT. Protein product: CAISEGDRVSPLHF.

The V gene is TRBV12-3 or TRBV12-4, the J gene TRBJ2-2; D call uncertain. Trimming took 7 bases from V and 6 from J, leaving 12 bases between them. The CDR3 runs to 13 residues. CDR3 in amino acids: CASTPSTSGELFF. CDR3 nucleotides: TGTGCCAGCACCCCTTCTACCTCCGGGGAGCTGTTTTTT.

This clone was counted once. The rearrangement joins TRBV11-2 to TRBJ2-2, with 8 bases that match TRBD1. V was pared by 6 bases and J by 6 bases, with 9 bases of the junction left unmatched. CDR3 length: 15 residues. Per germline, CDR1 SGHAT and CDR2 FQNNGV. CDR3 coding DNA: TGTGCCAGCAGTAGGCAGGGGGCAGGTGCCGGGGAGCTGTTTTTT. Translation: CASSRQGAGAGELFF.

The J gene is TRBJ2-7, the V gene TRBV28; no definite D call. This CDR3 is built from 13 residues. Trimming took 2 bases from V and 0 from J, leaving 5 bases between them. The germline gives CDR1 MDHEN, CDR2 SYDVKM. The CDR3 nucleotides are TGTGCCAGCAGTTTAAGGAGCTCCTACGAGCAGTACTTC. Encoded protein: CASSLRSSYEQYF.

The rearrangement links TRBV7-2 to TRBJ1-6, with no clear D. Per the germline V gene, CDR1 is SGHTA and CDR2 is FQGNSA. Trimming stripped 0 bases from V and 6 bases from J, with 12 bases between. CDR3 length equals 16 residues. For the CDR3, the DNA is TGTGCCAGCAGCTTAGCACCCAGAAATGGTAATTCACCCCTCCACTTT. Protein: CASSLAPRNGNSPLHF.

CDR3 amino acids: CASSSGTRETQYF. The CDR3 DNA reads TGTGCCAGCAGTAGCGGGACCAGAGAGACCCAGTACTTC. The rearrangement uses TRBV27 and TRBJ2-5; 7 bases are shared with TRBD2. V shed 5 bases and J 4 bases; nucleotides not matched to a gene: 4. Germline CDR1 is MNHEY and CDR2 is SMNVEV (reference sequence). This CDR3 comprises 13 residues.

The chain uses TRBV5-8 and TRBJ2-3; D might be TRBD1 (5 bases). The CDR3 spans 16 residues. V was trimmed by 0 bases and J by 0 bases, leaving 11 bases between them. CDR1 and CDR2 (germline): SGHTS, YDEGEE. Written as DNA, the CDR3 is TGTGCCAGCAGCTTGGGTCAGGGCCCGAGCACAGATACGCAGTATTTT. The encoded protein is CASSLGQGPSTDTQYF.

V usage is TRBV15 and J usage is TRBJ1-4, with no clear D. The germline V and J ends were trimmed by 0 bases and 5 bases, with 10 bases remaining between them. From germline, CDR1 is LNHNV and CDR2 YYDKDF (reference sequence). There are 15 residues in the CDR3. In DNA, the CDR3 is TGTGCCACCAGCAGAGATGGCCAGGAAAATGAAAAACTGTTTTTT. Protein: CATSRDGQENEKLFF.

This chain joins TRBV5-1 and TRBJ1-2, with 7 bases matching TRBD1. Germline V CDR1 and CDR2: SGHRS, YFSETQ. The CDR3 sequence is 16 residues long. The trim removed 4 bases at V and 0 bases at J, leaving 9 bases unmatched. The CDR3 sequence: CASSRRDDRANYGYTF. The CDR3 DNA is TGCGCCAGCAGCCGCCGGGACGACAGGGCTAACTATGGCTACACCTTC. Together with reference TRBV5-1 and TRBJ1-2, the CDR3 gives the full variable domain: KAGVTQTPRYLIKTRGQQVTLSCSPISGHRSVSWYQQTPGQGLQFLFEYFSETQRNKGNFPGRFSGRQFSNSRSEMNVSTLELGDSALYLCASSRRDDRANYGYTFGSGTRLTVV.

The gene calls are TRBV27 and TRBJ2-3; unclear D gene. Germline CDR1 and CDR2: MNHEY and SMNVEV (reference sequence). V was pared by 3 bases and J by 4 bases, with 8 bases between. CDR3 size: 13 residues. For the CDR3, the DNA is TGTGCCAGCAGTTTTCAGGTCGCAGATACGCAGTATTTT. It codes for CASSFQVADTQYF.

The chain is built from TRBV30 and TRBJ1-1, with D hard to call. Trimming cost V 4 bases and J 6 bases, with 18 bases left between them. The germline V gene has CDR1 GTSNPN and CDR2 SVGIG (reference sequence). The CDR3 extends over 14 amino acids. CDR3 protein: CAWNAGMSGAEAFF. The CDR3 DNA reads as TGTGCCTGGAATGCCGGAATGAGCGGGGCTGAAGCTTTCTTT. The full variable domain, completed using reference TRBV30 and TRBJ1-1, is SQTIHQWPATLVQPVGSPLSLECTVEGTSNPNLYWYRQAAGRGLQLLFYSVGIGQISSEVPQNLSASRPQDRQFILSSKKLLLSDSGFYLCAWNAGMSGAEAFFGQGTRLTVV.

This sequence joins TRBV13 and TRBJ1-1; tentative D call: TRBD1 (6 bases). V shed 1 base and J shed 4 bases, with 13 bases lying between them. The germline V gene encodes CDR1 PRHDT and CDR2 FYEKMQ (reference sequence). CDR3 length: 15 amino acids. The CDR3 is CASSLAQSRGTEAFF. In DNA form, the CDR3 reads TGTGCCAGCAGCTTAGCCCAAAGCAGGGGCACTGAAGCTTTCTTT. The complete variable domain, with remaining parts taken from reference TRBV13 and TRBJ1-1, reads AAGVIQSPRHLIKEKRETATLKCYPIPRHDTVYWYQQGPGQDPQFLISFYEKMQSDKGSIPDRFSAQQFSDYHSELNMSSLELGDSALYFCASSLAQSRGTEAFFGQGTRLTVV.

Ten or more counts support this clone. The chain couples TRBV5-4 to TRBJ1-5, with 7 bases identical to TRBD1. Germline V gene data show CDR1 as SGHNT and CDR2 as YYREEE (reference sequence). This CDR3 spans 17 amino acids. V shed 0 bases, J shed 4 bases, and the junction held 10 bases outside the gene matches. The CDR3 here is CASSLGRTGSCNQPQHF. In nucleotides, the CDR3 is TGTGCCAGCAGCTTGGGTCGGACAGGCTCGTGTAATCAGCCCCAGCATTTT.

The chain combines TRBV12-5 with TRBJ2-5; D unresolved. The CDR3 spans 11 residues. The germline CDR1 and CDR2 sequences are LGHNT and FRNRAP. The V gene lost 3 bases and the J gene lost 7 bases, with 6 bases spanning the gap. The CDR3 loop reads CASGLAGTQYF. The CDR3 DNA reads TGTGCTAGTGGTTTAGCAGGGACCCAGTACTTC.

The chain couples TRBV11-1 to TRBJ2-1, with 7 nucleotides matching TRBD1. Losses at the gene ends were 5 bases for V and 1 base for J; bases not matched to a gene: 8. CDR3 length equals 16 residues. Per the germline V gene, CDR1 is SGHAT and CDR2 is FQDESV (reference sequence). CDR3 in amino acids: CASSQRQGRSYNEQFF. For the CDR3, the DNA is TGTGCCAGCAGCCAGAGACAGGGTAGGTCCTACAATGAGCAGTTCTTC.

The V and J genes are TRBV7-9 and TRBJ1-5; the match to TRBD1 covers 11 bases. This CDR3 is 16 amino acids long. Trimming took 3 bases from V and 4 from J; bases not matched to a gene: 5. In germline, CDR1 is SEHNR, CDR2 FQNEAQ (reference sequence). The CDR3 DNA is TGTGCCAGCAGCTTCTCGGACAGGGGGCCGAATCAGCCCCAGCATTTT. Its protein product is CASSFSDRGPNQPQHF.

The chain has TRBV28 and TRBJ2-5, with unresolved D. The CDR3 length is 14 residues. Germline V CDR1 and CDR2: MDHEN, SYDVKM. Trimming pared 4 bases from V and 5 bases from J, leaving 14 bases between. The CDR3 here is CASSSQSLGETQYF. CDR3 DNA: TGTGCCAGCAGTTCCCAGAGCCTCGGGGAGACCCAGTACTTC.

CDR3 in amino acids: CASSTDRGLSYGYTF. The CDR3 nucleotides read TGTGCCAGCAGTACCGACAGGGGGCTTAGCTATGGCTACACCTTC. The V gene is TRBV6-2 or TRBV6-3, the J gene TRBJ1-2; 10 positions match TRBD1. This CDR3 is built from 15 residues. From germline, CDR1 is MNHEY and CDR2 SVGEGT. V lost 5 bases and J lost 4; bases outside the gene matches: 7.

V is TRBV6-6 and J is TRBJ2-1; D is possibly TRBD1 (6 bases). The V end lost 2 bases, the J end lost 5 bases, and 16 bases lay between the germline ends. Germline assignment: CDR1 MNHNY and CDR2 SVGAGI (reference sequence). The CDR3 is 16 amino acids. The CDR3 protein is CASSYVRTTGHNEQFF. CDR3 nucleotide sequence: TGTGCCAGCAGTTACGTCCGGACCACAGGGCACAATGAGCAGTTCTTC.

A few counts support this clone. The chain's CDR3 is CASSSSGGTYGYTF. CDR3 DNA: TGTGCCAGCAGCTCCTCCGGGGGAACCTATGGCTACACCTTC. The chain carries TRBV3-1 (or the pseudogene TRBV3-2) and TRBJ1-2, with D tentatively TRBD1 (5 bases). Germline lookup yields CDR1 LGHDT and CDR2 YNNKEL (reference sequence). CDR3 length equals 14 residues. Trimming took off 5 bases at V and 4 bases at J, with 14 bases between the two ends.